This T cell receptor (beta chain) was recovered during a study of a mutant IDH1 vaccine in newly diagnosed glioma. As to time point: week 35, safety follow-up. Alongside topical imiquimod, each dose of vaccine comprised 300 ug of mutant IDH1 20-mer peptide. As concerns this clone: Its antigen remains unknown.

The protocol was immunoSEQ multiplex PCR, while the TCRdb copy is restricted to in-frame clones and leaves out a portion. The profile shows roughly 69,000 clones, around 90% of them singletons. V was pared by 5 bases and J by 5 bases, with 10 bases of the junction left unmatched. The CDR3 totals 15 residues. Germline assignment: CDR1 SEHNR and CDR2 FQNEAQ (reference sequence). The clonotype originates from a man aged 30 to 45 with glioma. The sample was PBMCs, taken from a glioma patient whose treatment included an IDH1 peptide vaccine. J is TRBJ1-2 and V is TRBV7-9; 8 nucleotides match TRBD1. CDR3 residues: CASSPWTGPKYGYTF. CDR3 DNA: TGTGCCAGCAGCCCGTGGACAGGGCCGAAATATGGCTACACCTTC.